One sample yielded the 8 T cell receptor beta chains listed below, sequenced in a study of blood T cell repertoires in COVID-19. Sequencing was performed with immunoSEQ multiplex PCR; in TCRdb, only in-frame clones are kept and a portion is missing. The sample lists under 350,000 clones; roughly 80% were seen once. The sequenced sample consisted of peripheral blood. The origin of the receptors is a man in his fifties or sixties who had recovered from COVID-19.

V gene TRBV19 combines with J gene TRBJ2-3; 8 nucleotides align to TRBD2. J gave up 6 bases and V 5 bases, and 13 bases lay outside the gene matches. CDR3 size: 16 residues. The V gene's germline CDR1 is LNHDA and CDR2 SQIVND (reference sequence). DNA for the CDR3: TGTGCCAGTAGTTCGCAGCCGGGACTAGTTCCGGATACGCAGTATTTT. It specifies CASSSQPGLVPDTQYF.

This CDR3 reads CASSTGTGALMFF. For the CDR3, the DNA is TGTGCCAGCAGCACCGGGACAGGGGCCCTTATGTTCTTC. The V and J genes are TRBV25-1 and TRBJ2-1; 10 nucleotides align to TRBD1. V gave up 6 bases and J gave up 15 bases; unmatched junction bases: 11. This CDR3 region has 13 residues. Germline V CDR1 and CDR2: MGHDK, SYGVNS.

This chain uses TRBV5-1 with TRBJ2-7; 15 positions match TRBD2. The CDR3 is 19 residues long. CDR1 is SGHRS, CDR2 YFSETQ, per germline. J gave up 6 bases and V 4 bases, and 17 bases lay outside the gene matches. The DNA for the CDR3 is TGCGCCAGCAGCCCTCGGACTAGCGGGGGGGCAAGTTCATTCGGCGAGCAGTACTTC. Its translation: CASSPRTSGGASSFGEQYF.

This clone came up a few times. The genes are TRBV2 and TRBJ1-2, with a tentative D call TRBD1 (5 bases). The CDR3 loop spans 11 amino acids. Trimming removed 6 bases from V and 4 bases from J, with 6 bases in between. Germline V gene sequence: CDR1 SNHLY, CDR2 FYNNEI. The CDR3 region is CASSDSYGYTF. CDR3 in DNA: TGTGCCAGCAGCGACAGCTATGGCTACACCTTC.

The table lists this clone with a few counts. DNA of the CDR3: TGTGCCAGCAGTCCCGGGGGGGGCACAGATACGCAGTATTTT. Translated: CASSPGGGTDTQYF. J is TRBJ2-3 and V is TRBV7-9; 8 nucleotides agree with TRBD2. Unmatched junction bases numbered 3, after V lost 6 bases and J lost 1 base. The CDR3 spans 14 residues. Per germline, CDR1 SEHNR and CDR2 FQNEAQ (reference sequence). Drawing the rest from reference TRBV7-9 and TRBJ2-3, the complete variable domain is DTGVSQNPRHKITKRGQNVTFRCDPISEHNRLYWYRQTLGQGPEFLTYFQNEAQLEKSRLLSDRFSAERPKGSFSTLEIQRTEQGDSAMYLCASSPGGGTDTQYFGPGTRLTVL.

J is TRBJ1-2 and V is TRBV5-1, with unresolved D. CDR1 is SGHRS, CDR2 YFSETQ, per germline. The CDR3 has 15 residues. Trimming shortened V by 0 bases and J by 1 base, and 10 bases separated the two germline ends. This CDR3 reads CASSLGRNRNYGYTF. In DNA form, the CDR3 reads TGCGCCAGCAGCTTGGGCAGGAACCGTAACTATGGCTACACCTTC.

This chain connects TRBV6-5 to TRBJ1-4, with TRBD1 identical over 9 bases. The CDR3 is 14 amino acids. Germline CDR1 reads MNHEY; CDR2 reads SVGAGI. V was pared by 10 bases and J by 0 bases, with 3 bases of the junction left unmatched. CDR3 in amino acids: CATYRGPTNEKLFF. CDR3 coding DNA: TGTGCCACTTACAGGGGGCCAACTAATGAAAAACTGTTTTTT.

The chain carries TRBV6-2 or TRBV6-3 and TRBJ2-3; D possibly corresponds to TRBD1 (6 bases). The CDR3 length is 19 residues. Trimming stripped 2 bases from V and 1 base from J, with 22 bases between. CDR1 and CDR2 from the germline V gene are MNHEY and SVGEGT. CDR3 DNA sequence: TGTGCCAGCAGTTACCTCCGGGACATATCACCCCTCCGCACAGATACGCAGTATTTT. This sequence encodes CASSYLRDISPLRTDTQYF.